One and the same sample provided the 29 T cell receptor beta chains below, sequenced in a study of blood T cell repertoires in COVID-19. The table came from immunoSEQ multiplex PCR; TCRdb's copy has only in-frame clones and leaves some out. Among roughly 120,000 clones, more than 75% were seen once, and the ten largest hold about 3.5%. Sequenced material: peripheral blood. The receptors come from a man in his forties or fifties with active COVID-19.

The rearrangement links TRBV3-1 (or the pseudogene TRBV3-2) to TRBJ2-1, with 11 bases lining up with TRBD2. The CDR3 contains 16 residues. Germline trimming cut 5 bases from V and 3 bases from J; bases unmatched to any gene: 6. Per the germline V gene, CDR1 is LGHDT and CDR2 is YNNKEL (reference sequence). CDR3 DNA: TGTGCCAGCAGCTCGGCGGGGACTAGCGGCTACAATGAGCAGTTCTTC. It is translated as CASSSAGTSGYNEQFF.

V and J are TRBV27 and TRBJ2-2; 8 bases are shared with TRBD2. CDR3 length: 14 residues. Trimming took 6 bases from V and 7 from J; bases not matched to a gene: 7. The germline V gene encodes CDR1 MNHEY and CDR2 SMNVEV (reference sequence). CDR3 region: CASRISGRSGELFF. Written as DNA, the CDR3 is TGTGCCAGCAGAATCAGCGGGAGAAGCGGGGAGCTGTTTTTT.

The chain is built from TRBV27 and TRBJ2-7, with 11 bases aligning to TRBD2. Germline V gives CDR1 MNHEY, CDR2 SMNVEV (reference sequence). The CDR3 sequence is 16 residues long. Unmatched junction bases numbered 6, after V lost 1 base and J lost 4 bases. CDR3 DNA sequence: TGTGCCAGCAGTTTATTGCTAGCGGGGGGTGGGTACGAGCAGTACTTC. It translates to CASSLLLAGGGYEQYF.

This clone was recorded only once. V gene TRBV9 combines with J gene TRBJ2-1; 8 bases match TRBD1. The CDR3 runs 18 residues. Trimming removed 1 base from V and 7 bases from J; junction bases left unmatched: 16. The germline V gene encodes CDR1 SGDLS and CDR2 YYNGEE. CDR3 sequence: CASSVSISRQGASNEQFF. The DNA of the CDR3 is TGTGCCAGCAGCGTATCAATCTCCCGCCAGGGGGCTTCGAATGAGCAGTTCTTC.

The rearrangement uses TRBV10-3 and TRBJ2-1; D may be TRBD1 (7 bases). V lost 5 bases to trimming and J lost 6 bases, with 20 bases between them. There are 16 residues in the CDR3. The germline CDR1 and CDR2 sequences are ENHRY and SYGVKD. The chain's CDR3 is CAISTQGGPLGNEQFF. CDR3 DNA: TGTGCCATCAGTACTCAGGGGGGTCCCCTCGGCAATGAGCAGTTCTTC.

V and J are TRBV2 and TRBJ2-5; D is undetermined. Germline CDR1 is SNHLY and CDR2 is FYNNEI. The CDR3 is 14 amino acids. The V gene lost 4 bases and the J gene lost 2 bases, with 11 bases spanning the gap. In nucleotides, the CDR3 is TGTGCCAGCAGTGCGGCAGGTCTACAAGAGACCCAGTACTTC. This codes for CASSAAGLQETQYF.

This chain connects TRBV19 to TRBJ2-7; 11 positions match TRBD2. The CDR3 length is 15 residues. Trimming took 5 bases from V and 3 from J; bases not matched to a gene: 6. Germline assignment: CDR1 LNHDA and CDR2 SQIVND (reference sequence). This chain's CDR3 is CASSPGLADYYEQYF. The CDR3 DNA reads as TGTGCCAGTAGTCCGGGACTAGCGGATTACTACGAGCAGTACTTC.

The sample holds a few counts of this clone. Different DNA sequences within this sample yield the same CDR3. The chain carries TRBV7-9 and TRBJ1-1; possibly TRBD1 for D (5 bases). This CDR3 region has 13 residues. The ends were cut back, 5 bases at V and 5 bases at J, with 12 bases in the middle. Germline CDR1 is SEHNR and CDR2 is FQNEAQ (reference sequence). The CDR3 DNA reads TGTGCCAGCAGCCCGGGGGGGAGGACTGAAGCTTTCTTT. Translated, it gives CASSPGGRTEAFF.

The rearrangement uses TRBV6-5 and TRBJ2-3; possible D gene TRBD1, 5 bases. Trimming took off 4 bases at V and 1 base at J, with 15 bases between the two ends. CDR1 MNHEY and CDR2 SVGAGI come from the germline V gene. This CDR3 has 16 amino acids. The CDR3 sequence: CASSSAWGIGTDTQYF. DNA of the CDR3: TGTGCCAGCAGTTCAGCCTGGGGCATAGGCACAGATACGCAGTATTTT.

The rearrangement links TRBV19 to TRBJ1-2; 9 bases map to TRBD1. After removal of 5 bases from V and 0 bases from J, the junction contained 10 bases not matched to a gene. Per the germline V gene, CDR1 is LNHDA and CDR2 is SQIVND (reference sequence). CDR3 length equals 17 residues. CDR3 residues: CASSATGGLPSNYGYTF. Here the CDR3 DNA reads TGTGCCAGTAGTGCCACAGGGGGCCTTCCTTCTAACTATGGCTACACCTTC.

This clone showed up just once. This chain links TRBV5-1 with TRBJ1-1; 8 nucleotides line up with TRBD1. Germline CDR1 is SGHRS and CDR2 is YFSETQ. This CDR3 is built from 15 residues. With 2 bases clipped from V and 1 base from J, the junction kept 4 bases outside the gene matches. CDR3 bases: TGCGCCAGCAGCTTTAGGACAGGGCAGAACACTGAAGCTTTCTTT. It specifies CASSFRTGQNTEAFF. The full variable domain, completed using reference TRBV5-1 and TRBJ1-1, is KAGVTQTPRYLIKTRGQQVTLSCSPISGHRSVSWYQQTPGQGLQFLFEYFSETQRNKGNFPGRFSGRQFSNSRSEMNVSTLELGDSALYLCASSFRTGQNTEAFFGQGTRLTVV.

This clone was seen once. The rearrangement joins TRBV6-5 to TRBJ1-1, with no clear D. The V and J ends lost 4 bases and 10 bases respectively, with 16 bases between them. Germline loops: CDR1 MNHEY, CDR2 SVGAGI. The CDR3 spans 13 residues. The CDR3 spells CASSSDGVAGAFF. CDR3 sequence (DNA): TGTGCCAGCAGTTCCGACGGGGTCGCAGGAGCTTTCTTT.

This rearrangement joins TRBV19 to TRBJ1-1; TRBD1 is a possible D gene (5 bases). The CDR3 extends over 14 amino acids. V was shortened by 5 bases and J by 5 bases, with 15 bases between the two germline ends. Germline V gives CDR1 LNHDA, CDR2 SQIVND (reference sequence). CDR3 residues: CASSRQQVETEAFF. The CDR3 nucleotides read TGTGCCAGTAGTCGGCAACAGGTTGAGACTGAAGCTTTCTTT.

A single count supports this clone. The CDR3 reads CAWSTRYNEQFF. CDR3 in DNA: TGTGCCTGGAGTACCCGGTACAATGAGCAGTTCTTC. The chain has TRBV30 and TRBJ2-1; no definite D call. The CDR3 runs to 12 residues. The V and J ends lost 2 bases and 4 bases respectively, with 6 bases between them. From germline, CDR1 is GTSNPN and CDR2 SVGIG (reference sequence).

Only a few counts were recorded for this clone. The chain carries TRBV30 and TRBJ1-6, with 7 bases identical to TRBD1. CDR3 length equals 12 residues. V was pared by 2 bases and J by 14 bases, with 6 bases of the junction left unmatched. From germline, CDR1 is GTSNPN and CDR2 SVGIG (reference sequence). The CDR3: CAWSIPQGTLHF. CDR3 nucleotide sequence: TGTGCCTGGAGTATCCCACAGGGGACCCTCCACTTT.

A single count supports this clone. The V and J genes are TRBV5-1 and TRBJ2-1; 12 nucleotides agree with TRBD1. The CDR3 has 18 amino acids. Germline V CDR1 and CDR2: SGHRS, YFSETQ. Trimming at V came to 2 bases and at J to 9 bases, leaving 15 bases not matched to a gene. The CDR3 protein is CASSFPPGQGALGGEQFF. CDR3 nucleotides: TGCGCCAGCAGCTTCCCTCCGGGACAGGGGGCTTTAGGTGGTGAGCAGTTCTTC.

J is TRBJ2-1 and V is TRBV24-1, with 15 bases lining up with TRBD2. J gave up 8 bases and V 4 bases, and 5 bases lay outside the gene matches. The length of the CDR3 is 16 residues. Germline V gene lookup returns CDR1 KGHDR and CDR2 SFDVKD. This chain's CDR3 is CATSEWTSGRAYEQFF. The DNA of the CDR3 is TGTGCCACCAGTGAATGGACTAGCGGGAGGGCCTATGAGCAGTTCTTC.

The J gene is TRBJ1-1, the V gene TRBV7-2; possible D gene TRBD1, 6 bases. With 1 base removed from V and 8 bases from J, the gap between germline ends came to 20 bases. The CDR3 totals 16 residues. Germline V lookup: CDR1 SGHTA, CDR2 FQGNSA. CDR3 sequence reads: CASSLVRLGQGAEAFF. CDR3 sequence (DNA): TGTGCCAGCAGCTTAGTCCGGTTGGGACAAGGCGCGGAAGCTTTCTTT.

The chain carries TRBV7-9 and TRBJ2-3, with 8 bases identical to TRBD2. Looked up from germline, CDR1 is SEHNR and CDR2 is FQNEAQ (reference sequence). The CDR3 totals 15 residues. The V gene end was trimmed by 3 bases and the J gene end by 0 bases; junction bases not matched to a gene: 2. The CDR3 DNA is TGTGCCAGCAGCTTTACTAGCGGAAGCACAGATACGCAGTATTTT. It yields the protein CASSFTSGSTDTQYF.

The chain employs TRBV9 and TRBJ1-6, with 7 positions matching TRBD1. CDR1 is SGDLS and CDR2 is YYNGEE in the germline V gene. The trim removed 3 bases at V and 6 bases at J, leaving 3 bases unmatched. CDR3 size: 14 residues. In nucleotides, the CDR3 is TGTGCCAGCAGCGGAGGGACAGTTAATTCACCCCTCCACTTT. Amino acids: CASSGGTVNSPLHF.

The genes are TRBV27 and TRBJ1-3; a possible D gene is TRBD1 (5 bases). From germline, CDR1 is MNHEY and CDR2 SMNVEV (reference sequence). The CDR3 is 16 residues long. The V end was cut by 5 bases, the J end by 0 bases, with 14 bases between. CDR3 DNA: TGTGCCAGCAGTCCCCAGGGTCTGGTCTCTGGAAACACCATATATTTT. Its translation: CASSPQGLVSGNTIYF.

The chain recombines TRBV27 with TRBJ2-2, with TRBD1 identical over 12 bases. Germline V gene data show CDR1 as MNHEY and CDR2 as SMNVEV (reference sequence). Trimming removed 6 bases from V and 7 bases from J; junction bases left unmatched: 6. This CDR3 has 15 residues. In nucleotides, the CDR3 is TGTGCCAGCAGCCAAGGGACAGGGGGCGGCGGGGAGCTGTTTTTT. Its translation is CASSQGTGGGGELFF.

The genes are TRBV5-4 and TRBJ2-1; D possibly corresponds to TRBD2 (6 bases). Germline V gene lookup returns CDR1 SGHNT and CDR2 YYREEE (reference sequence). The V gene lost 1 base and the J gene lost 6 bases, with 8 bases spanning the gap. The CDR3 spans 13 residues. For the CDR3, the DNA is TGTGCCAGCAGCTTGTTGGGAGGCAATGAGCAGTTCTTC. The encoded protein is CASSLLGGNEQFF. The whole variable domain, filled in from reference TRBV5-4 and TRBJ2-1, reads ETGVTQSPTHLIKTRGQQVTLRCSSQSGHNTVSWYQQALGQGPQFIFQYYREEENGRGNFPPRFSGLQFPNYSSELNVNALELDDSALYLCASSLLGGNEQFFGPGTRLTVL.

The CDR3 sequence is CASSSSGVPRDEQYF. The CDR3, as DNA: TGTGCCAGCAGCAGCTCGGGGGTTCCCCGCGACGAGCAGTACTTC. The chain joins TRBV7-2 to TRBJ2-7, with TRBD2 as a possible D gene (6 bases). The germline V and J ends were trimmed by 5 bases and 5 bases, with 19 bases remaining between them. Germline-derived CDR1 and CDR2 are SGHTA and FQGNSA. CDR3 size: 15 residues. The full variable domain, in which reference TRBV7-2 and TRBJ2-7 provide the parts outside the CDR3, is GAGVSQSPSNKVTEKGKDVELRCDPISGHTALYWYRQSLGQGLEFLIYFQGNSAPDKSGLPSDRFSAERTGGSVSTLTIQRTQQEDSAVYLCASSSSGVPRDEQYFGPGTRLTVT.

The chain recombines TRBV11-2 with TRBJ2-1, with TRBD2 matching over 15 bases. Per the germline V gene, CDR1 is SGHAT and CDR2 is FQNNGV. The CDR3 has 16 amino acids. Unmatched junction bases numbered 3, after V lost 1 base and J lost 8 bases. CDR3 amino acids: CASSLGTSGRAHEQFF. In DNA, the CDR3 is TGTGCCAGCAGCTTAGGGACTAGCGGGAGGGCCCATGAGCAGTTCTTC.

This clone has only a few counts. V and J are TRBV2 and TRBJ2-7, with D tentatively TRBD2 (6 bases). Trimming left V 4 bases short and J 3 bases short, with 13 bases between. Germline V gene lookup returns CDR1 SNHLY and CDR2 FYNNEI. The CDR3 has 14 residues. CDR3 sequence: CASSAQRASYEQYV. The CDR3 DNA follows: TGTGCCAGCAGTGCGCAGCGGGCAAGCTACGAGCAGTACGTC.

The J gene is TRBJ2-7, the V gene TRBV7-6; TRBD2 agrees at 12 bases. V was clipped by 6 bases and J by 4 bases; unmatched bases: 10. Germline CDR1 reads SGHVS; CDR2 reads FNYEAQ. CDR3 length equals 16 residues. The CDR3 coding sequence is TGTGCCAGCAGTCCGCCGACTAGCGGGAGAGGGTACGAGCAGTACGTC. It yields the protein CASSPPTSGRGYEQYV.

The chain carries TRBV14 and TRBJ2-2, with D tentatively TRBD2 (7 bases). Germline V CDR1 and CDR2: SGHDN, FVKESK. V dropped 1 base and J dropped 4 bases, with 13 bases sitting between them. This CDR3 has 16 residues. The CDR3 protein is CASSQVGGLGTGELFF. The CDR3, as DNA: TGTGCCAGCAGCCAAGTCGGGGGGCTTGGCACCGGGGAGCTGTTTTTT.

This sequence joins TRBV19 and TRBJ2-1, with 9 bases lining up with TRBD2. The germline gives CDR1 LNHDA, CDR2 SQIVND (reference sequence). CDR3 length equals 15 residues. Trimming removed 1 base from V and 4 bases from J; junction bases left unmatched: 2. CDR3 DNA: TGTGCCAGTAGTATAGGTCTAGCGGGATACAATGAGCAGTTCTTC. This sequence encodes CASSIGLAGYNEQFF. The full variable domain, rest sourced from reference TRBV19 and TRBJ2-1, is DGGITQSPKYLFRKEGQNVTLSCEQNLNHDAMYWYRQDPGQGLRLIYYSQIVNDFQKGDIAEGYSVSREKKESFPLTVTSAQKNPTAFYLCASSIGLAGYNEQFFGPGTRLTVL.